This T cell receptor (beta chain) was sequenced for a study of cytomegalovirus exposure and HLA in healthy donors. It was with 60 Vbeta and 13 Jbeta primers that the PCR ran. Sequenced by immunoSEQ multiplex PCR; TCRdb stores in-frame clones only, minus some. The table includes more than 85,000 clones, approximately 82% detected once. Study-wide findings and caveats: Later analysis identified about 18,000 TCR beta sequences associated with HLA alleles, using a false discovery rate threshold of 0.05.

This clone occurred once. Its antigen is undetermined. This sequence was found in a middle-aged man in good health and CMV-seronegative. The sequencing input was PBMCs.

CDR3 sequence: CASSFYGDRTTGELFF. Written as DNA, the CDR3 is TGTGCCAGCAGCTTTTATGGCGACAGGACCACCGGGGAGCTGTTTTTT. V and J are TRBV5-6 and TRBJ2-2; TRBD1 is a possible D gene (6 bases). Germline lookup yields CDR1 SGHDT and CDR2 YYEEEE. Trimming took off 2 bases at V and 4 bases at J, with 15 bases between the two ends. The CDR3 extends over 16 amino acids.